This T cell receptor (beta chain) was observed in a study of cytomegalovirus exposure and HLA in healthy donors. General study findings and limits: With DRB1 most and HLA-C fewest, TCR association rates differed between HLA loci in a later analysis. Among the sequence variants, a highly shared cluster was likely an artifact of sequencing. A prior analysis recorded that most TCR beta V segments were productive about 87% or about 30% of the time.

This cohort consisted of healthy bone marrow donors. V was pared by 2 bases and J by 3 bases, with 6 bases between. The CDR3 is 13 amino acids. Germline V gives CDR1 SEHNR, CDR2 FQNEAQ (reference sequence). The PCR employed 60 Vbeta primers together with 13 Jbeta primers. Generated by immunoSEQ multiplex PCR, the TCRdb table keeps only in-frame clones and is missing some. The sample shows around 89,000 clones, around three quarters of them seen only once. Points on this clone: The target antigen is unknown.

The chain uses TRBV7-9 and TRBJ2-3; the D is unclear. What was sequenced was PBMCs. The source is a middle-aged man in good health and CMV-seronegative. This CDR3 reads CASSLISTDTQYF. As DNA, the CDR3 is TGTGCCAGCAGCTTAATTAGTACAGATACGCAGTATTTT. The complete variable domain, with remaining parts taken from reference TRBV7-9 and TRBJ2-3, reads DTGVSQNPRHKITKRGQNVTFRCDPISEHNRLYWYRQTLGQGPEFLTYFQNEAQLEKSRLLSDRFSAERPKGSFSTLEIQRTEQGDSAMYLCASSLISTDTQYFGPGTRLTVL.